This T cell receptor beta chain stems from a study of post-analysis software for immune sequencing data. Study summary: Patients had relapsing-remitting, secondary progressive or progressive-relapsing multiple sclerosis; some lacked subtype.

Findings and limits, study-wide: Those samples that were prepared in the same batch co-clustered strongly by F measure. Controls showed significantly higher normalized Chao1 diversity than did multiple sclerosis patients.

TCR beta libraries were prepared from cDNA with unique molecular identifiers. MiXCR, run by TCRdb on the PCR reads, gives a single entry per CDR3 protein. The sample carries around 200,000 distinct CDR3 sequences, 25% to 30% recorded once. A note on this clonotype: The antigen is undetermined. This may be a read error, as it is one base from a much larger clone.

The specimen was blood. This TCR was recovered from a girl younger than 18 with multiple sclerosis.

Here the CDR3 reads CASSLETSRGQETQYF. As DNA, the CDR3 is TGTGCCAGCAGCCTTGAGACTAGCAGGGGACAAGAGACCCAGTACTTC. V is TRBV13 and J is TRBJ2-5; possibly TRBD2 for D (7 bases). The CDR3 covers 16 residues. V was pared by 5 bases and J by 2 bases, with 18 bases between. Germline V CDR1 and CDR2: PRHDT, FYEKMQ (reference sequence).